These T cell receptor beta chains were read from a single sample in a study of CD8+CD57+ T cells in acquired aplastic anemia. TCRdb re-analysed the reads in MiXCR, keeping a single row per CDR3 protein. Of approximately 170,000 distinct CDR3 sequences listed, about three fifths are singletons. The sample comprised sorted CD4+, CD8+, or CD8+CD57+ T cells (not recorded which) from PBMCs. Receptors were obtained from a human donor in good health. Both conserved end residues are part of each CDR3. Each record gives: J gene, CDR3 length, V gene, D gene, clone size, CDR3 protein, CDR3 DNA. The D gene is left open where the match is weak. Clone size appears in some rows only: once, few, many, or a class for an expanded clone.

TRBJ2-5,13,TRBV12-3/TRBV12-4,.,many,CASGGTDQETQYF,TGTGCCAGCGGAGGGACAGACCAAGAGACCCAGTACTTC
TRBJ2-4,16,TRBV28,TRBD1,.,CASSLGDRGRVDIQYF,TGTGCCAGCAGTTTAGGGGACAGGGGACGAGTCGACATTCAGTACTTC
TRBJ1-1,14,TRBV29-1,.,few,CSVVRTAMNTEAFF,TGCAGCGTCGTGAGGACGGCTATGAACACTGAAGCTTTCTTT
TRBJ2-7,13,TRBV5-1,.,.,CASSLQLSYEQYF,TGCGCCAGCTCCCTACAACTATCCTACGAGCAGTACTTC
TRBJ2-7,14,TRBV9,TRBD2,once,CASSVASGSYEQYF,TGTGCCAGCAGCGTTGCTAGCGGGAGCTACGAGCAGTACTTC
TRBJ2-3,16,TRBV7-9,.,.,CASSGGDRMDTDTQYF,TGTGCCAGCAGCGGGGGGGACAGAATGGACACAGATACGCAGTATTTT
TRBJ2-7,13,TRBV7-3,TRBD2,.,CASSLTGGGEQYF,TGTGCCAGCAGCTTAACTGGGGGGGGCGAGCAGTACTTC
TRBJ2-7,11,TRBV20-1,.,.,CSARVGNEQYF,TGCAGTGCTAGAGTCGGGAACGAGCAGTACTTC
TRBJ2-1,12,TRBV20-1,.,.,CSGHHGGNEQFF,TGCAGTGGACACCACGGAGGCAATGAGCAGTTCTTC
TRBJ2-1,14,TRBV27,TRBD2,few,CASRGPGLANEQFF,TGTGCCAGCAGGGGGCCGGGACTAGCTAATGAGCAGTTCTTC
TRBJ1-6,14,TRBV20-1,.,.,CSARDPRENSPLHF,TGCAGTGCTAGAGATCCGCGGGAGAATTCACCCCTCCACTTT
TRBJ2-1,15,TRBV7-2,.,.,CASSLTRLDTNEQFF,TGTGCCAGCAGCTTAACCCGCCTCGATACGAATGAGCAGTTCTTC
TRBJ2-7,14,TRBV10-2,.,.,CASSERQGWGEQYF,TGCGCCAGCAGTGAGAGGCAGGGTTGGGGCGAGCAGTACTTC